This T cell receptor (beta chain) derives from a study of OX40 agonist ivuxolimab in advanced cancers. This table comes from immunoSEQ multiplex PCR, and its TCRdb copy is limited to in-frame clones, with some not included. The repertoire has under 45,000 clones, 80% to 90% of them found once; the top ten carry 2% to 3%. The CDR3 extends over 15 amino acids. V gave up 4 bases and J gave up 8 bases, with 17 bases separating them. Germline CDR1 is MDHEN and CDR2 is SYDVKM. The TCR originated in an adult with an advanced solid tumor such as melanoma, head and neck, liver or kidney cancer. V and J are TRBV28 and TRBJ1-4; possible D gene TRBD1, 6 bases. Material: CD4+ or CD8+ T cells sorted from blood, obtained in a trial of the OX40 agonist ivuxolimab. CDR3 loop: CASSSNAGAGEKLFF. The CDR3 coding sequence is TGTGCCAGCAGTTCCAATGCGGGGGCGGGGGAAAAACTGTTTTTT.